The 21 T cell receptor beta chains given below trace back to one sample, sequenced in a study of T cell changes during pregnancy in multiple sclerosis. Here immunoSEQ multiplex PCR was the method, and the copy in TCRdb shows in-frame clones only, minus some. The table shows tens of thousands of clones, with 85% to 95% occurring only once. Here the sequenced sample was peripheral blood, taken in the second trimester of pregnancy. The receptors originated from a female donor in good health, enrolled as a control in a pregnancy study.

V usage is TRBV11-2 and J usage is TRBJ2-7; perhaps TRBD1 as D (5 bases). V was clipped by 5 bases and J by 3 bases, with 14 bases between them. CDR1 is SGHAT, CDR2 FQNNGV, per germline. CDR3 length: 14 amino acids. DNA of the CDR3: TGTGCCAGCAGCCGAGATCAGGGCTACTACGAGCAGTACTTC. Amino acids: CASSRDQGYYEQYF.

The chain uses TRBV2 and TRBJ1-4, with 8 bases identical to TRBD1. With V trimmed by 2 bases and J by 8 bases, 7 bases remained unmatched. Germline CDR1 is SNHLY and CDR2 is FYNNEI. The CDR3 extends over 15 amino acids. The CDR3 DNA reads TGTGCCAGCAGTGAAACAGGGGGGAAGGGGGAAAAACTGTTTTTT. Amino acids: CASSETGGKGEKLFF.

The chain links TRBV7-2 to TRBJ2-1, with TRBD2 identical over 9 bases. V was clipped by 1 base and J by 4 bases; unmatched bases: 8. Germline assignment: CDR1 SGHTA and CDR2 FQGNSA. The CDR3 is 17 amino acids. The CDR3 sequence is CASSLGSSGVGYNEQFF. In DNA form, the CDR3 reads TGTGCCAGCAGCTTAGGCTCTAGCGGGGTCGGGTACAATGAGCAGTTCTTC.

This clone was picked up one time. The chain uses TRBV4-2 and TRBJ2-1; 8 bases are a match to TRBD2. V dropped 0 bases and J dropped 3; count of bases not matched to a gene: 4. The germline CDR1 and CDR2 sequences are LGHNA and YNFKEQ. The CDR3 runs to 16 residues. The chain's CDR3 is CASSQDRAGGYNEQFF. CDR3 nucleotide sequence: TGTGCCAGCAGCCAAGACAGGGCGGGGGGCTACAATGAGCAGTTCTTC.

The chain combines TRBV29-1 with TRBJ1-1; D gene unclear. The germline V gene has CDR1 SQVTM and CDR2 ANQGSEA. V lost 5 bases and J 1 base, leaving 11 bases between the germline ends. The CDR3 totals 13 residues. The DNA for the CDR3 is TGCAGCGTTCCCGGCAGGTCGAACACTGAAGCTTTCTTT. The encoded protein is CSVPGRSNTEAFF.

The V and J genes are TRBV27 and TRBJ2-7, with TRBD2 matching 9 bases. With 1 base clipped from V and 3 bases from J, the junction kept 7 bases outside the gene matches. Germline V lookup: CDR1 MNHEY, CDR2 SMNVEV (reference sequence). This CDR3 has 16 amino acids. CDR3: CASSLLGGGAGYEQYF. The CDR3 DNA is TGTGCCAGCAGTTTATTAGGCGGGGGGGCCGGCTACGAGCAGTACTTC.

V is TRBV19 and J is TRBJ2-3; 7 bases fit TRBD2. Germline loops: CDR1 LNHDA, CDR2 SQIVND (reference sequence). The CDR3 extends over 13 amino acids. Unmatched junction bases numbered 3, after V lost 6 bases and J lost 3 bases. The CDR3 loop reads CASRNGGTDTQYF. CDR3 DNA: TGTGCCAGTAGGAACGGGGGGACAGATACGCAGTATTTT.

The chain is built from TRBV14 and TRBJ1-2; no clear D gene. This CDR3 spans 13 amino acids. Germline assignment: CDR1 SGHDN and CDR2 FVKESK. With 4 bases removed from V and 6 bases from J, the gap between germline ends came to 12 bases. CDR3 coding DNA: TGTGCCAGCAGCCGAGAATCCGGGAATGGCTACACCTTC. This codes for CASSRESGNGYTF.

The rearrangement uses TRBV5-4 and TRBJ2-7; 10 bases match TRBD1. Per the germline V gene, CDR1 is SGHNT and CDR2 is YYREEE (reference sequence). The CDR3 runs to 16 residues. Trimming at V came to 4 bases and at J to 4 bases, leaving 11 bases not matched to a gene. CDR3 amino acids: CASSRDRGQRLYEQYF. The CDR3 DNA reads as TGTGCCAGCAGCCGGGACAGGGGACAACGTTTGTACGAGCAGTACTTC.

J is TRBJ2-2 and V is TRBV5-5; D may be TRBD2 (6 bases). CDR3 length: 14 amino acids. V gave up 0 bases and J gave up 6 bases, with 9 bases separating them. Germline assignment: CDR1 SGHKS and CDR2 YYEKEE (reference sequence). The chain's CDR3 is CASSLGRGSGELFF. The CDR3 region has the DNA TGTGCCAGCAGCTTGGGGCGGGGCTCCGGGGAGCTGTTTTTT.

This sequence joins TRBV30 and TRBJ1-1; TRBD1 might be the D (6 bases). V shed 0 bases and J shed 5 bases, with 13 bases lying between them. The germline V gene has CDR1 GTSNPN and CDR2 SVGIG (reference sequence). The CDR3 length is 14 residues. CDR3 coding DNA: TGTGCCTGGAGTGTAGGTCAGGGGACAACTGAAGCTTTCTTT. Translating gives CAWSVGQGTTEAFF.

The chain links TRBV9 to TRBJ2-3, with 10 nucleotides matching TRBD2. V shed 0 bases and J 0 bases; nucleotides not matched to a gene: 10. The CDR3 is 19 amino acids. The germline V gene has CDR1 SGDLS and CDR2 YYNGEE. In DNA form, the CDR3 reads TGTGCCAGCAGCGTAGACCCACTAGCGGGGATGTCTAGCACAGATACGCAGTATTTT. It is translated as CASSVDPLAGMSSTDTQYF.

The V call is TRBV6-6, the J call TRBJ2-3; 8 bases align to TRBD1. In germline, CDR1 is MNHNY, CDR2 SVGAGI (reference sequence). The CDR3 loop spans 15 amino acids. V lost 6 bases, J lost 5 bases, and 10 bases stayed unmatched. For the CDR3, the DNA is TGTGCCAGCAGCCCCGGGACAGGAGGTGTAGATACGCAGTATTTT. It yields the protein CASSPGTGGVDTQYF.

The CDR3 DNA sequence: TGTGCCAGCAGTGAATGGGGCAGGGGTAGGTCACCCCTCCACTTT. Encoded protein: CASSEWGRGRSPLHF. The V and J genes are TRBV2 and TRBJ1-6, with a tentative D call TRBD1 (6 bases). Germline assignment: CDR1 SNHLY and CDR2 FYNNEI. CDR3 length: 15 amino acids. V lost 2 bases, J lost 10 bases, and 15 bases lay in between.

V gene TRBV4-3 combines with J gene TRBJ2-7; 9 positions agree with TRBD2. V trimming: 0 bases; J trimming: 3 bases; junction bases outside the gene matches: 9. Germline CDR1 reads LGHNA; CDR2 reads YSLEER. The length of the CDR3 is 17 residues. In DNA form, the CDR3 reads TGCGCCAGCAGCCAAGACCTTCTAGCGGGGCCCAACTACGAGCAGTACTTC. Translating it yields CASSQDLLAGPNYEQYF.

This rearrangement joins TRBV5-6 to TRBJ2-5, with D perhaps TRBD1 (6 bases). The CDR3 is 15 amino acids. Trimming took off 3 bases at V and 1 base at J, with 13 bases between the two ends. The germline V gene has CDR1 SGHDT and CDR2 YYEEEE. The CDR3 nucleotides read TGTGCCAGCAGCTCACCACAGGGTTTCCAAGAGACCCAGTACTTC. This gives the protein CASSSPQGFQETQYF.

The chain recombines TRBV10-3 with TRBJ2-1; 10 bases match TRBD2. Per germline, CDR1 ENHRY and CDR2 SYGVKD. This CDR3 spans 15 amino acids. V shed 2 bases, J shed 7 bases, and the junction held 5 bases outside the gene matches. CDR3 bases: TGTGCCATCAGTGAGGACGGGACTAGCGTTAATGAGCAGTTCTTC. It codes for CAISEDGTSVNEQFF.

V is TRBV7-9 and J is TRBJ1-2; 10 nucleotides agree with TRBD1. Germline V gene sequence: CDR1 SEHNR, CDR2 FQNEAQ (reference sequence). The length of the CDR3 is 14 residues. J gave up 3 bases and V 6 bases, and 4 bases lay outside the gene matches. This chain's CDR3 is CASRGQGSDYGYTF. As DNA, the CDR3 is TGTGCCAGCAGGGGACAGGGGTCGGACTATGGCTACACCTTC.

The V call is TRBV7-2, the J call TRBJ1-5; no clear D gene. Germline-derived CDR1 and CDR2 are SGHTA and FQGNSA. The CDR3 totals 12 residues. Trimming cost V 0 bases and J 6 bases, with 3 bases left between them. The CDR3 nucleotides are TGTGCCAGCAGCTTAGCGAGTCAGCCCCAGCATTTT. It translates to CASSLASQPQHF.

The J gene is TRBJ2-5, the V gene TRBV4-3, with 7 bases that match TRBD2. Germline CDR1 reads LGHNA; CDR2 reads YSLEER. J gave up 2 bases and V 3 bases, and 6 bases lay outside the gene matches. This CDR3 has 15 residues. The DNA for the CDR3 is TGCGCCAGCAGCCACAATTGGGGGGGTCAAGAGACCCAGTACTTC. It is translated as CASSHNWGGQETQYF.

This clone turned up a few times. CDR3 loop: CASSVERTGANGYTF. CDR3 nucleotide sequence: TGTGCCAGCAGCGTAGAGAGGACAGGTGCAAATGGCTACACCTTC. This sequence joins TRBV9 and TRBJ1-2, with TRBD1 identical over 7 bases. The CDR3 is made up of 15 amino acids. J was trimmed by 6 bases and V by 0 bases; bases with no gene match: 8. In germline, CDR1 is SGDLS, CDR2 YYNGEE.